This T cell receptor (beta chain) originates from a study of T cells in Graves' hyperthyroidism and ophthalmopathy. PBMCs were collected from an approximately 9.3 ml volume of fresh peripheral blood. Researchers amplified the TCR beta CDR3 regions from RNA transcripts. HTBI primers were used for first-round RT-PCR of the TCR CDR3. TCRdb called the multiplex PCR reads again in MiXCR, with one record for every CDR3 protein. Of 350,000 to 450,000 distinct CDR3 sequences in the sample, around 15% were seen once. This clonotype was seen ten or more times. V lost 3 bases and J lost 4, with 13 bases in between. The V gene's germline CDR1 is LGHDT and CDR2 YNNKEL (reference sequence). CDR3 length equals 14 residues.

The clonotype originates from a man aged 50 to 59 with Graves' ophthalmopathy. The chain combines TRBV3-1 with TRBJ2-7; the D gene is possibly TRBD1 (7 bases). Specimen: blood. CDR3 DNA sequence: TGTGCCAGCAGCCAGCAGGGGGAGGCGTACGAGCAGTACTTC. As protein: CASSQQGEAYEQYF.